This entry concerns a single TCR beta chain. Its antigen remains unidentified. This sample stems from a study of identical twins. Findings and caveats of the study: Models underestimated how often monozygotic twins shared out-of-frame TCR alpha. An excess of low generation probability was shown by twin-shared out-of-frame alpha sequences. Insertions ran lower in abundant cord blood beta clonotypes, though not in memory repertoires.

One entry per CDR3 protein results from TCRdb running MiXCR on the 5' RACE reads. Among 690,000 or so distinct CDR3 sequences listed, roughly 8% were seen once. Trimming took 3 bases from V and 4 from J; bases not matched to a gene: 7. The CDR3 has 16 residues. The germline V gene encodes CDR1 MNHEY and CDR2 SVGEGT. These sequences were also reported in another study, on yellow fever vaccine responses in identical twins.

The sample was PBMCs. The sequence was collected from a young woman in good health. The rearrangement links TRBV6-2 or TRBV6-3 to TRBJ2-2; the match to TRBD1 covers 8 bases. The CDR3 reads CASSYPRGQVTGELFF. CDR3 DNA sequence: TGTGCCAGCAGTTATCCCAGGGGGCAGGTCACCGGGGAGCTGTTTTTT.